One and the same sample provided the 4 T cell receptor beta chains below, sequenced in a study of T-cell reconstitution after alpha-beta-depleted transplantation in children. TCRbeta library preparation incorporated unique molecular identifiers. From the PCR reads, TCRdb called clonotypes with MiXCR, one entry per CDR3 protein. The sample gives about 500,000 distinct CDR3 sequences, about 33% of which show up once; around 2.5% is in the top ten. The input for sequencing was PBMCs from the stem cell graft donor, taken from the stem cell graft. The receptors here all came from a human donor who donated a stem cell graft to a child with aplastic anemia.

The chain links TRBV12-3 or TRBV12-4 to TRBJ1-1; 7 nucleotides align to TRBD1. V trimming: 5 bases; J trimming: 5 bases; junction bases outside the gene matches: 8. The CDR3 runs to 14 residues. Here the CDR3 reads CASSQERGRTEAFF. CDR3 nucleotides: TGTGCCAGCAGTCAGGAAAGGGGGCGTACTGAAGCTTTCTTT.

The genes are TRBV7-9 and TRBJ2-3; 9 nucleotides agree with TRBD2. The CDR3 has 16 amino acids. After removal of 4 bases from V and 3 bases from J, the junction contained 8 bases not matched to a gene. In germline, CDR1 is SEHNR, CDR2 FQNEAQ (reference sequence). CDR3 sequence: CASSSIAGEATDTQYF. Written as DNA, the CDR3 is TGTGCCAGCAGCTCGATAGCGGGAGAGGCGACAGATACGCAGTATTTT.

This clonotype was seen only a few times. The V gene is TRBV27, the J gene TRBJ2-1, with 7 bases identical to TRBD1. CDR3 length equals 14 residues. Germline V gene lookup returns CDR1 MNHEY and CDR2 SMNVEV (reference sequence). The junction had 6 bases not matched to a gene; V was cut back by 7 bases and J by 3 bases. In DNA, the CDR3 is TGTGCCAGCAAGGGGGCGGAGCTCTACAATGAGCAGTTCTTC. It specifies CASKGAELYNEQFF.

This chain connects TRBV10-3 to TRBJ1-3; D may be TRBD1 (5 bases). CDR3 length: 17 residues. The germline V and J ends were trimmed by 4 bases and 0 bases, with 16 bases remaining between them. The V gene's germline CDR1 is ENHRY and CDR2 SYGVKD. This CDR3 reads CAISVWGLKASGNTIYF. The CDR3 DNA reads TGTGCCATCAGTGTGTGGGGCCTTAAAGCCTCTGGAAACACCATATATTTT.